The 30 T cell receptor delta chains given below trace back to one sample, sequenced in a study of γδ T cells in repeated Plasmodium falciparum infection. Gammadelta T cells were flow-sorted from PBMC into Vgamma9/Vdelta2+ and Vdelta2-negative populations for bulk analysis. TCRdb re-called clones from the multiplex PCR reads using CATT. This sample has around 86,000 delta-chain clones, with roughly 1.4% found just once. The source material was gamma-delta T cells from blood. The receptors here all came from a pool of human donors (malaria-infected and uninfected, not separated).

This clone was counted only a few times. TCRdb records a much larger clone's protein for this DNA, with a difference at residue 9 that likely arises from a read error; the protein given is the translation of the DNA. The chain carries TRDV2 and TRDJ1; D gene unclear. The J gene, not given by TCRdb, was assigned here from a germline match of the nucleotide sequence. Between the trimmed V and J ends, which lost 0 bases and 0 bases, there was a span of 16 bases. The germline CDR1 and CDR2 sequences are GEAIGNYY and EKD. This CDR3 spans 17 amino acids. The CDR3 is CACDTAGVHRYTDKLIF. The CDR3 region has the DNA TGTGCCTGTGACACCGCCGGGGTTCACCGGTACACCGATAAACTCATCTTT.

This clone was counted a few times. TCRdb assigns this DNA the protein of a much larger clone, which departs from its translation at residue 14; this likely reflects a read error, and the protein shown comes from translating the DNA. V usage is TRAV38-2/DV8 and J usage is TRDJ1; a weak D match, TRDD3 (10 bases). No J gene is reported in TCRdb; it was inferred here by comparing the DNA with germline. Trimming pared 0 bases from V and 0 bases from J, leaving 36 bases between. Germline loops: CDR1 TSESDYY, CDR2 QEAYKQQN. The CDR3 totals 24 residues. This chain's CDR3 is CAYRSGPSYDYWGMLKGYTDKLIF. CDR3 sequence (DNA): TGTGCTTATAGGAGCGGGCCTTCCTACGACTACTGGGGGATGCTGAAGGGGTACACCGATAAACTCATCTTT.

Turning to this clone: This DNA's translation differs at residue 11 from TCRdb's protein, which comes from a much larger clone; a read error is likely, and the protein shown is translated from the DNA. The J gene is TRDJ1, the V gene TRDV1; 8 bases line up with TRDD3. No J segment appears in TCRdb, so it was assigned here by matching the sequence to germline. J gave up 1 base and V 5 bases, and 12 bases lay outside the gene matches. CDR1 is TSWWSYY, CDR2 QGS, per germline. The CDR3 has 17 amino acids. The CDR3 loop is CALGSNRYWGCTDKLIF. In DNA form, the CDR3 reads TGTGCTCTTGGGAGCAATAGGTACTGGGGGTGCACCGATAAACTCATCTTT.

This clone appeared a few times. The protein in TCRdb stems from a much larger clone and differs at residue 3 from this DNA's translation, likely a read error; here the protein is translated from the DNA. The chain combines TRDV2 with TRDJ1; 9 bases line up with TRDD3. CDR1 and CDR2 from the germline V gene are GEAIGNYY and EKD. This CDR3 region has 15 residues. The CDR3 protein is CAREPLGDYTDKLIF. In nucleotides, the CDR3 is TGTGCCCGTGAGCCTCTGGGGGATTACACCGATAAACTCATCTTT.

Points on this clone: TCRdb shows a much larger clone's protein in place of this DNA's translation, and the two differ at residue 18, likely through a read error; the protein shown is translated from the DNA. The chain joins TRDV1 to TRDJ1; D perhaps matches TRDD3 (5 bases). Here the J gene was assigned by germline matching of the DNA, as TCRdb has none. Germline CDR1 reads TSWWSYY; CDR2 reads QGS. This CDR3 comprises 22 residues. Here the CDR3 reads CALGEGFSTSRGTVPYTNKLIF. CDR3 nucleotide sequence: TGTGCTCTTGGGGAGGGATTTTCTACGAGTAGAGGGACCGTACCGTACACCAATAAACTCATCTTT.

Details on this clone: This DNA's translation and the protein TCRdb lists, from a much larger clone, do not match at residue 12, likely due to a read error; the protein shown is translated from the DNA. The chain couples TRDV1 to TRDJ2; TRDD2 might be the D (5 bases). The J gene was not available in TCRdb and was assigned here by matching the DNA to germline segments. Germline V gene data show CDR1 as TSWWSYY and CDR2 as QGS. The CDR3 consists of 15 residues. CDR3 region: CALGLFRPLTARLFF. In DNA form, the CDR3 reads TGTGCTCTTGGACTCTTCCGCCCTTTGACAGCACGACTCTTCTTT.

This clone showed up just a few times. TCRdb lists the protein of a much larger clone for this DNA, which differs at residue 6, so this is likely a read error; the protein given here is translated from the DNA itself. The rearrangement links TRDV2 to TRDJ3, with 8 bases identical to TRDD3. TCRdb gives no J gene; it was assigned here by matching the DNA to germline. The CDR3 totals 22 residues. Germline loops: CDR1 GEAIGNYY, CDR2 EKD. J was trimmed by 0 bases and V by 2 bases; bases with no gene match: 17. The CDR3 protein is CACDKPGDKKSAGSWDTRQMFF. The CDR3 DNA follows: TGTGCCTGTGACAAACCGGGGGATAAGAAGTCAGCTGGCTCCTGGGACACCCGACAGATGTTTTTC.

This clone was counted many times. A far larger clone differs by one base, so this is likely a read error. Different DNA sequences within this sample yield the same CDR3. The chain combines TRDV1 with TRDJ1; D gene ambiguous. The germline gives CDR1 TSWWSYY, CDR2 QGS. The CDR3 spans 17 residues. As DNA, the CDR3 is TGTGCTCTTGGGACGAAGTGGTTCCCCCCGTACACCGATAAGCTCATCTTT. It translates to CALGTKWFPPYTDKLIF.

This clone occurred many times. The protein TCRdb gives is from a much larger clone and does not agree with this DNA's translation at residue 10, likely a read error; the protein shown here comes from the DNA. The chain is built from TRDV2 and TRDJ1; possibly TRDD3 for D (5 bases). The J gene was missing in TCRdb and was found by matching the end of the DNA to germline. The V gene lost 0 bases and the J gene lost 0 bases, with 19 bases spanning the gap. CDR1 is GEAIGNYY, CDR2 EKD, per germline. The CDR3 spans 18 residues. The CDR3 DNA follows: TGTGCCTGTGACACCGTGGCCGAGGGGGTACGGCACACCGATAAACTCATCTTT. Protein product: CACDTVAEGVRHTDKLIF.

This clone turned up a few times. One base separates it from a far larger clone, so it is likely a read error. Distinct nucleotide sequences in the sample also encode this CDR3. CDR3 DNA: TGTGCCTGTCGTCCTTTTTCGACTGGGGGACTTTACACCGACAAACTCATCTTT. Protein product: CACRPFSTGGLYTDKLIF. The rearrangement uses TRDV2 and TRDJ1, with TRDD3 matching 9 bases. The J gene is absent in TCRdb and was assigned here via DNA matching to germline. The CDR3 is made up of 18 amino acids. Looked up from germline, CDR1 is GEAIGNYY and CDR2 is EKD.

The table lists this clone with a few counts. The protein in TCRdb stems from a much larger clone and differs at residue 10 from this DNA's translation, likely a read error; here the protein is translated from the DNA. The chain couples TRDV2 to TRDJ1, with 11 bases aligning to TRDD3. The CDR3 covers 21 residues. With V trimmed by 0 bases and J by 0 bases, 17 bases remained unmatched. Germline V lookup: CDR1 GEAIGNYY, CDR2 EKD. The CDR3 reads CACDTVYGPVGDTLDTDKLIF. The DNA of the CDR3 is TGTGCCTGTGACACCGTCTATGGGCCCGTGGGGGATACGTTAGACACCGATAAACTCATCTTT.

This clone was observed a handful of times. This DNA translates differently at residue 5 from the TCRdb protein, which is that of a much larger clone; a read error is likely, and the protein shown is the DNA's own translation. The chain joins TRDV1 to TRDJ1; the D gene is possibly TRDD3 (5 bases). The J gene, not given by TCRdb, was assigned here from a germline match of the nucleotide sequence. Germline V gene sequence: CDR1 TSWWSYY, CDR2 QGS. CDR3 size: 15 residues. Trimming shortened V by 7 bases and J by 0 bases, and 15 bases separated the two germline ends. In DNA, the CDR3 is TGTGCTCTTGTAAGCATCCAGGGGAACACCGATAAACTCATCTTT. Protein product: CALVSIQGNTDKLIF.

This clone was counted only a few times. This DNA's translation and the protein TCRdb lists, from a much larger clone, do not match at residue 8, likely due to a read error; the protein shown is translated from the DNA. This chain connects TRDV1 to TRDJ1; weak D call: TRDD2 (5 bases). The J gene, absent from TCRdb, was called here by matching the DNA to germline. The CDR3 is 15 amino acids. Germline V gives CDR1 TSWWSYY, CDR2 QGS. Deletions cut 2 bases from V and 3 bases from J, with 13 bases between. The chain's CDR3 is CALGEFLEDPDKLIF. CDR3 DNA sequence: TGTGCTCTTGGGGAATTCCTGGAGGATCCCGATAAACTCATCTTT.

This clone was seen a few times. This DNA translates differently at residue 5 from the TCRdb protein, which is that of a much larger clone; a read error is likely, and the protein shown is the DNA's own translation. V usage is TRDV1 and J usage is TRDJ2, with 10 bases lining up with TRDD3. The CDR3 loop spans 21 amino acids. After removal of 5 bases from V and 0 bases from J, the junction contained 18 bases not matched to a gene. Germline CDR1 and CDR2: TSWWSYY and QGS. Here the CDR3 DNA reads TGTGCTCTTGGGTTTTCCTCGTACTGGGGGATCCAAACTTCTTTGACAGCACAACTCTTCTTT. Residues: CALGFSSYWGIQTSLTAQLFF.

This clone was seen repeatedly, ten times or more. The chain carries TRDV1 and TRDJ1; D may correspond to TRDD2 or TRDD3 (7 bases each). Assignment of the J gene here rests on matching the DNA to germline, because TCRdb gives none. Germline V lookup: CDR1 TSWWSYY, CDR2 QGS. With 1 base removed from V and 0 bases from J, the gap between germline ends came to 36 bases. The CDR3 is made up of 24 amino acids. The CDR3 nucleotides are TGTGCTCTTGGGGAACCCTCCCATTCCTACTCAATACTGGGGAGCTTTTTCGACACCGATAAACTCATCTTT. Its translation: CALGEPSHSYSILGSFFDTDKLIF.

This clone has a count of ten or more. This sample includes further DNA sequences coding for the same CDR3. The V call is TRDV1, the J call TRDJ1, with a possible D match to TRDD2 (6 bases). In germline, CDR1 is TSWWSYY, CDR2 QGS. CDR3 size: 16 residues. Trimming stripped 3 bases from V and 1 base from J, with 15 bases between. The CDR3 loop reads CALGDILPNRTDKLIF. The CDR3 nucleotides are TGTGCTCTTGGGGATATCCTTCCGAATCGCACCGATAAACTCATCTTT.

As concerns this clone: The protein recorded in TCRdb matches a much larger clone and deviates from this DNA's translation at residue 4, suggesting a read error; the protein here is obtained by translating the DNA. V gene TRDV2 combines with J gene TRDJ2, with D possibly being TRDD3 (5 bases). Here the J gene was assigned by germline matching of the DNA, as TCRdb has none. V lost 6 bases and J lost 4, with 20 bases in between. CDR3 length: 16 residues. From germline, CDR1 is GEAIGNYY and CDR2 EKD. The DNA of the CDR3 is TGTGCCTGTAACATAATTGGGGTGGGAGAGACAGCACAACTCTTCTTT. Translating it yields CACNIIGVGETAQLFF.

In this sample, this clone turned up many times. The CDR3 here is CALGEPSLSSTGLYWGNPYTDKLIF. The CDR3 coding sequence is TGTGCTCTTGGGGAACCCTCCCTCTCTTCTACTGGCCTGTACTGGGGGAACCCGTACACCGATAAACTCATCTTT. The chain recombines TRDV1 with TRDJ1; 9 bases map to TRDD3. From germline, CDR1 is TSWWSYY and CDR2 QGS. The junction had 30 bases not matched to a gene; V was cut back by 1 base and J by 0 bases. CDR3 size: 25 residues.

On this clone: The protein TCRdb gives is from a much larger clone and does not agree with this DNA's translation at residue 16, likely a read error; the protein shown here comes from the DNA. The chain couples TRDV3 to TRDJ1; TRDD3 aligns across 9 bases. After removal of 2 bases from V and 4 bases from J, the junction contained 29 bases not matched to a gene. The CDR3 consists of 21 residues. The germline V gene has CDR1 TVYSNPD and CDR2 GDNSRS (reference sequence). The CDR3 spells CAFSPVPTSRLLGDLIDKLIF. Written as DNA, the CDR3 is TGTGCCTTTTCCCCAGTTCCTACATCTCGACTACTGGGGGACCTAATCGATAAACTCATCTTT.

This clone was recorded many times. It differs at one base from a far larger clone, so likely a read error. Within the sample, other DNA sequences also encode this same CDR3. The chain combines TRDV1 with TRDJ2; TRDD3 agrees at 7 bases. Germline values: CDR1 TSWWSYY, CDR2 QGS. There are 21 residues in the CDR3. The DNA of the CDR3 is TGTGCTCTTGGGGAACTGTCCCTACGGGGGTGGGGGAGTGCTTTGACAGCACAGCTCTTCTTT. This codes for CALGELSLRGWGSALTAQLFF.

This clone is judged medium-sized. The chain uses TRDV2 and TRDJ1; D not resolved. Trimming took 1 base from V and 4 from J, leaving 12 bases between them. The germline CDR1 and CDR2 sequences are GEAIGNYY and EKD. The length of the CDR3 is 14 residues. Written as DNA, the CDR3 is TGTGCCTGTGACACGAAGTCCGGGAGCGATAAACTCATCTTT. Translated: CACDTKSGSDKLIF.

A remark on this clone: The amino acid sequence in TCRdb belongs to a much larger clone and departs from this DNA's translation at residue 6, likely a sequencing read error; the sequence shown is translated from the DNA. This chain links TRDV2 with TRDJ3; the D is unclear. Matching the DNA to germline supplied the J gene, which TCRdb does not give. The CDR3 runs to 15 residues. The V and J ends lost 4 bases and 2 bases respectively, with 8 bases between them. The germline V gene encodes CDR1 GEAIGNYY and CDR2 EKD. In nucleotides, the CDR3 is TGTGCCTGTGATCAGGTACCCTGGGACACCCGACAGATGTTTTTC. Translated: CACDQVPWDTRQMFF.

A remark on this clone: The likely explanation is a read error, given a far larger clone one base away. The sample has other DNA sequences that encode this CDR3 too. The chain combines TRDV1 with TRDJ1; TRDD3 matches at 7 bases. The CDR3 length is 15 residues. From germline, CDR1 is TSWWSYY and CDR2 QGS. CDR3 region: CALEEDGDKADKLIF. The CDR3, as DNA: TGTGCCCTTGAGGAGGACGGGGATAAGGCCGATAAACTCATCTTT.

To note about this clone: This DNA translates differently at residue 12 from the TCRdb protein, which is that of a much larger clone; a read error is likely, and the protein shown is the DNA's own translation. The rearrangement links TRDV2 to TRDJ1; no definite D call. The J gene, not given by TCRdb, was assigned here from a germline match of the nucleotide sequence. The length of the CDR3 is 17 residues. V gave up 0 bases and J gave up 3 bases, with 19 bases separating them. Germline V lookup: CDR1 GEAIGNYY, CDR2 EKD. The CDR3 sequence: CACDTVVTSPNADKLIF. DNA for the CDR3: TGTGCCTGTGACACCGTCGTGACTTCTCCCAACGCCGATAAACTCATCTTT.

The genes are TRDV2 and TRDJ1; 7 positions agree with TRDD3. TCRdb supplies no J gene; here it was assigned by aligning the nucleotide sequence to germline. This CDR3 is built from 16 residues. V lost 0 bases and J lost 2; bases outside the gene matches: 8. CDR1 is GEAIGNYY and CDR2 is EKD in the germline V gene. CDR3 sequence (DNA): TGTGCCTGTGACACCCTTTGGGCGGGGGATACCGATAAACTCATCTTT. It specifies CACDTLWAGDTDKLIF.

Notes on this clone: Given a far larger clone just one base away, this is likely a sequencing read error. Additional DNA sequences in this sample encode the identical CDR3. The chain uses TRDV2 and TRDJ1; 7 bases are shared with TRDD3. The J gene was not available in TCRdb and was assigned here by matching the DNA to germline segments. This CDR3 has 19 amino acids. Germline-derived CDR1 and CDR2 are GEAIGNYY and EKD. The V and J ends lost 3 bases and 0 bases, in that order; junction bases with no gene match: 18. The CDR3 sequence is CACDSMPGTGGSNTDKLIF. CDR3 DNA sequence: TGTGCCTGTGACTCAATGCCCGGTACAGGGGGATCCAACACCGATAAACTCATCTTT.

There are a few counts of this clone. TCRdb's protein for this DNA is that of a much larger clone and differs from the translation at residue 3, likely a read error; the protein shown is the DNA translation. The chain joins TRDV1 to TRDJ1; 13 bases align to TRDD3. Germline matching of the DNA provided the J gene here, since TCRdb leaves it blank. The CDR3 sequence is 23 residues long. CDR1 is TSWWSYY and CDR2 is QGS in the germline V gene. The CDR3 here is CAPGDPTPSRTGGYAGYTDKLIF. CDR3 nucleotides: TGTGCTCCTGGGGACCCGACCCCATCCCGTACTGGGGGATACGCGGGGTACACCGATAAACTCATCTTT.

In the case of this clone: With only one base between it and a far larger clone, this is likely a read error. Other DNA sequences in this specimen translate into the identical CDR3. The CDR3 coding sequence is TGTGCTCTTGGGGGACCGGGTCGGCCTTCCTACGCTCCTACGGGGGGATACGCGGGCCTCATCTTT. Protein: CALGGPGRPSYAPTGGYAGLIF. The V gene is TRDV1, the J gene TRDJ1, with D possibly matching TRDD3 (10 bases). The CDR3 length is 22 residues. Germline assignment: CDR1 TSWWSYY and CDR2 QGS. Trimming left V 4 bases short and J 11 bases short, with 44 bases between.

This clone was seen more than once but under ten times. This likely traces to a read error, being one base from a far larger clone. Other nucleotide sequences from this sample produce the same CDR3. The chain recombines TRDV1 with TRDJ2; TRDD3 matches at 8 bases. In germline, CDR1 is TSWWSYY, CDR2 QGS. CDR3 size: 16 residues. The CDR3 DNA reads TGTGCTCTTGGCTGGGGGACCCCTTGGACCACAGCACAGCTCTTCTTT. Translating it yields CALGWGTPWTTAQLFF.

To note about this clone: The translation of this DNA and the TCRdb protein of a much larger clone differ at residue 8, probably owing to a read error; the protein shown here is translated from the DNA. The J gene is TRDJ1, the V gene TRDV3; D remains unclear. Germline matching of the DNA provided the J gene here, since TCRdb leaves it blank. The germline gives CDR1 TVYSNPD, CDR2 GDNSRS (reference sequence). The V gene lost 0 bases and the J gene lost 1 base, with 21 bases spanning the gap. The CDR3 has 17 amino acids. The CDR3 nucleotides are TGTGCCTTTAGACACAGCCCCGAGGCGGGTTCCACCGATAAACTCATCTTT. Amino acid sequence: CAFRHSPEAGSTDKLIF. The complete variable domain, with remaining parts taken from reference TRDV3 and TRDJ1, reads CDKVTQSSPDQTVASGSEVVLLCTYDTVYSNPDLFWYRIRPDYSFQFVFYGDNSRSEGADFTQGRFSVKHILTQKAFHLVISPVRTEDSATYYCAFRHSPEAGSTDKLIFGKGTRVTVEP.